The following is a T cell receptor beta chain sequence with its context. The data belong to a study of shared clonotypes between healthy human individuals. Partitioning of CD4+ cells yielded a CD45RA+ naive subset and a CD45RA-negative memory subset. Original data processing: ImmunoSEQ output lacked quality scores and full-length reads, limiting matched filtering. Generated by immunoSEQ multiplex PCR, the TCRdb table keeps only in-frame clones and is missing some. D and trimming come from the DNA, and the V and J calls and clone size come from that table. The profile shows some 1 million clones, about 75% of them singletons. The CDR3 sequence is 13 residues long. Trimming cost V 3 bases and J 5 bases; bases outside gene matches: 0. Germline V gene lookup returns CDR1 LGHNA and CDR2 YSLEER.

The sequenced sample was memory CD4+ T cells sorted from blood. Subset: CD45RA-negative fraction. The gene calls are TRBV4-3 and TRBJ2-5, with 10 bases matching TRBD2. This TCR was recovered from a man aged 18 to 29 in good health. CDR3 sequence: CASSQGLAETQYF. The CDR3 coding sequence is TGCGCCAGCAGCCAGGGACTAGCGGAGACCCAGTACTTC.